The rows below give T cell receptor beta chains drawn from one sample of a study of blood T cell repertoires in COVID-19. Measured with immunoSEQ multiplex PCR; TCRdb has only the in-frame clones, and not every one. The sample shows about 230,000 clones, about nine tenths of them seen only once. Sequenced sample: PBMCs or T cells enriched from blood (not recorded which). These receptors originate from a man aged 18 to 29 who had recovered from COVID-19. Each CDR3 is given with its conserved first and last residue.

V: TRBV3-1/TRBV3-2
J: TRBJ2-3
CDR3: CASSRKRTGSTDTQYF

V: TRBV30
J: TRBJ2-5
CDR3: CAWRLAGGQETQYF

V: TRBV5-1
J: TRBJ2-3
CDR3: CAQAERTWGTQYF

V: TRBV30
J: TRBJ1-1
CDR3: CAWSVQMESEAFF

V: TRBV3-1/TRBV3-2
J: TRBJ2-5
CDR3: CASSQFSGNQETQYF

V: TRBV5-8
J: TRBJ2-7
CDR3: CASSPQGAASYEQYF

V: TRBV19
J: TRBJ1-5
CDR3: CASSPNWGRGNQPQHF

V: TRBV27
J: TRBJ2-2
CDR3: CASSPGLAENTGELFF

V: TRBV5-1
J: TRBJ1-6
CDR3: CASSSGKLDSPLHF

V: TRBV27
J: TRBJ2-1
CDR3: CATRQGNEQFF

V: TRBV6-5
J: TRBJ1-5
CDR3: CASSYSAGGSNQPQHF

V: TRBV7-3
J: TRBJ2-3
CDR3: CASSSGLAGGTDTQYF

V: TRBV6-5
J: TRBJ1-1
CDR3: CASRQGPGTEAFF

V: TRBV6-5
J: TRBJ2-7
CDR3: CASSYQAGVNYEQYF

V: TRBV7-6
J: TRBJ2-1
CDR3: CASSPRQGRTYNEQFF

V: TRBV14
J: TRBJ2-7
CDR3: CASSQDRDRFYEQYF

V: TRBV5-8
J: TRBJ1-5
CDR3: CASSRSGTPGDQPQHF

V: TRBV24-1
J: TRBJ1-2
CDR3: CATSDPTGGYYGYTF

V: TRBV12-3/TRBV12-4
J: TRBJ1-1
CDR3: CASSGAPTEAFF

V: TRBV4-1
J: TRBJ2-5
CDR3: CASSPGGETQYF

V: TRBV2
J: TRBJ2-7
CDR3: CASSGDSYEQYF

V: TRBV24-1
J: TRBJ1-5
CDR3: CATSDRDRGLTDQPQHF

V: TRBV24-1
J: TRBJ1-1
CDR3: CATSDRGYTEAFF

V: TRBV18
J: TRBJ1-2
CDR3: CASSPGQGRGYGYTF

V: TRBV18
J: TRBJ1-1
CDR3: CASSPGQGGTGTEAFF

V: TRBV30
J: TRBJ1-4
CDR3: CAWSGQRGANEKLFF

V: TRBV21-1
J: TRBJ1-5
CDR3: CASSKDGRGWRHSSQPQHF

V: TRBV28
J: TRBJ2-7
CDR3: CASRSSVSYEQYF

V: TRBV4-1
J: TRBJ2-7
CDR3: CASSLTGQGGYEQYF

V: TRBV12-5
J: TRBJ1-6
CDR3: CASGLVPGQNSPLHF

V: TRBV19
J: TRBJ1-4
CDR3: CASRGRTATNEKLFF

V: TRBV2
J: TRBJ2-5
CDR3: CASMRSAAYQETQYF

V: TRBV15
J: TRBJ2-7
CDR3: CATSRIFQGSEQYF

V: TRBV2
J: TRBJ1-3
CDR3: CASSEIGSENTIYF

V: TRBV3-1/TRBV3-2
J: TRBJ2-7
CDR3: CASSGQTSGSAYEQYF

V: TRBV9
J: TRBJ2-2
CDR3: CASSVDGLDSGELFF

V: TRBV20-1
J: TRBJ2-5
CDR3: CSASVGTRVETQYF